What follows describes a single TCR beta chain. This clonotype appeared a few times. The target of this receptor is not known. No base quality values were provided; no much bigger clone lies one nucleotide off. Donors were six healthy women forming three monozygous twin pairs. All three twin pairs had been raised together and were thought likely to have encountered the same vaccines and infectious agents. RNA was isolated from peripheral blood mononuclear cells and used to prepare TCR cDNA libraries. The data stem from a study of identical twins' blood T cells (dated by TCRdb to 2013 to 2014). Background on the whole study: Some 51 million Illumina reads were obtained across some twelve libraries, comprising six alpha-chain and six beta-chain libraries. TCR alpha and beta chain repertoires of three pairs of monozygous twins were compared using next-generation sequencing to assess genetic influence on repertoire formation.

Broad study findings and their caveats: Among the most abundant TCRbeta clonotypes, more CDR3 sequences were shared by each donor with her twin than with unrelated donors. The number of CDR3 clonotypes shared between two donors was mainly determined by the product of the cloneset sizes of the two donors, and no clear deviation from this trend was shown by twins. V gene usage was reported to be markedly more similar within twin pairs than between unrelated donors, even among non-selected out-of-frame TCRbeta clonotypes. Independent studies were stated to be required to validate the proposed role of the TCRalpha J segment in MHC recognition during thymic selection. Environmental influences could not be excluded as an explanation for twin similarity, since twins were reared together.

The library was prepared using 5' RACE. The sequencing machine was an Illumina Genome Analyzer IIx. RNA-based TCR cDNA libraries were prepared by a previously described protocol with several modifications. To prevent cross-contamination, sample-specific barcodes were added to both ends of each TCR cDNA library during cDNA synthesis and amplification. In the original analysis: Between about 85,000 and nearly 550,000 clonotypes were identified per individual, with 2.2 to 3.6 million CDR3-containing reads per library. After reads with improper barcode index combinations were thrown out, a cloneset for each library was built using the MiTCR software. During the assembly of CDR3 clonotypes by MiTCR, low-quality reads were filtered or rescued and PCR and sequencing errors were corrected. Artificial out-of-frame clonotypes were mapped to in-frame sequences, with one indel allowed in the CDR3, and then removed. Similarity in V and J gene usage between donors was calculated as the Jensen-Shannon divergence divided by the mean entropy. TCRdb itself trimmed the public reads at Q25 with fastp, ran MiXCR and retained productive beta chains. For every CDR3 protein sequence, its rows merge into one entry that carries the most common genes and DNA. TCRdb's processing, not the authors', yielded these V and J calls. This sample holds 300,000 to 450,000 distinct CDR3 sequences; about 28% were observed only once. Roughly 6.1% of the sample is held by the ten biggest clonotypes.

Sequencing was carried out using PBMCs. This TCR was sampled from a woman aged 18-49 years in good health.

CDR3 protein: CASSPDVSGANVLTF. The sequenced DNA is TGTGCCAGCTCACCGGATGTCTCTGGGGCCAACGTCCTGACTTTC. The sequence links TRBV18 to TRBJ2-6, with the D segment identity uncertain. V lost 3 bases and J lost 0 bases; the stretch between them is 6 bases long. Based on the germline V gene, the CDR1 and CDR2 sequences are KGHSH and LQKENI. From cysteine to phenylalanine, the CDR3 is 15 amino acids long. The sequence is cut down to CDR3 DNA, 45 bases in frame from base 1.